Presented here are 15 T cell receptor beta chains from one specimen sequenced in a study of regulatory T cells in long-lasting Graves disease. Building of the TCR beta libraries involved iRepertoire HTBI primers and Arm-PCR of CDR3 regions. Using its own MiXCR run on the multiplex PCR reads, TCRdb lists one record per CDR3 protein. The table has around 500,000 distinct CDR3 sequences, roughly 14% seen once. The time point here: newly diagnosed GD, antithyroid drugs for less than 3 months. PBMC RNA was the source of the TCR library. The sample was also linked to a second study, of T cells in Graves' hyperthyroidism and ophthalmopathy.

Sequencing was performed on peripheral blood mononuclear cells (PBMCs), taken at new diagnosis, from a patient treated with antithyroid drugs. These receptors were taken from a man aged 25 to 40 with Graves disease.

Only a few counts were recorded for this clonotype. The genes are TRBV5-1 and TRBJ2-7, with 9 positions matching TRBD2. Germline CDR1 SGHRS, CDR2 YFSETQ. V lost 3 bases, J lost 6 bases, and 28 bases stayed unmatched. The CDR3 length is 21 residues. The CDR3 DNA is TGCGCCAGCAGCTCAACGCCCTACCTGGGCCGGACTAGCGCTTACGTCCGCGAGCAGTACTTC. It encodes CASSSTPYLGRTSAYVREQYF.

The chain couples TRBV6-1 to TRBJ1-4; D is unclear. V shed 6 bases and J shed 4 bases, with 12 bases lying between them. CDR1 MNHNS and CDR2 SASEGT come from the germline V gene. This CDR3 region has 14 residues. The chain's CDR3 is CASSRGGLNEKLFF. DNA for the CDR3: TGTGCCAGCAGCCGTGGTGGGCTTAATGAAAAACTGTTTTTT.

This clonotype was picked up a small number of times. In DNA form, the CDR3 reads TGCGCCAGCAGCCAAGCGATCACTAGCGGGGGCCCAGAGCAGTACTTC. It encodes CASSQAITSGGPEQYF. V and J are TRBV4-1 and TRBJ2-7, with 11 bases identical to TRBD2. Per the germline V gene, CDR1 is MGHRA and CDR2 is YSYEKL. This CDR3 has 16 amino acids. V shed 1 base and J 7 bases; nucleotides not matched to a gene: 9.

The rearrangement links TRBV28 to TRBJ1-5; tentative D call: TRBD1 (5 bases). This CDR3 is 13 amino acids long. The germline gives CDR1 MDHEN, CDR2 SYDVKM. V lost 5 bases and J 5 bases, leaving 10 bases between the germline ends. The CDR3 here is CASSGGIDQPQHF. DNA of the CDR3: TGTGCCAGCAGTGGGGGGATAGATCAGCCCCAGCATTTT.

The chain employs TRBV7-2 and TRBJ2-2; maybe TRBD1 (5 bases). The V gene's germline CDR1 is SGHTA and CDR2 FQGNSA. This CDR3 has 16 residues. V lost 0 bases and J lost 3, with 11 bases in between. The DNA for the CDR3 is TGTGCCAGCAGCTTAGCACTCCTAGGGGACACCGGGGAGCTGTTTTTT. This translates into CASSLALLGDTGELFF.

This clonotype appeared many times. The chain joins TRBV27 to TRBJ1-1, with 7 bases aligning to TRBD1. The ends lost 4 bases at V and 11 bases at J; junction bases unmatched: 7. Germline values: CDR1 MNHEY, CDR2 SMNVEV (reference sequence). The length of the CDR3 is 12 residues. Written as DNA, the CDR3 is TGTGCCAGCAGTTCCCGGACAGGCGGGGCTTTCTTT. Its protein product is CASSSRTGGAFF.

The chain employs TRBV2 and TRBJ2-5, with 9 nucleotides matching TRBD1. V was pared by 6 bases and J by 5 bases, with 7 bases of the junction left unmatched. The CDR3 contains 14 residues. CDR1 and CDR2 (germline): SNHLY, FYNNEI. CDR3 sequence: CASRGTGGGETQYF. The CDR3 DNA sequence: TGTGCCAGCAGGGGTACAGGGGGCGGGGAGACCCAGTACTTC. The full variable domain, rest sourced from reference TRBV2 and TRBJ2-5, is EPEVTQTPSHQVTQMGQEVILRCVPISNHLYFYWYRQILGQKVEFLVSFYNNEISEKSEIFDDQFSVERPDGSNFTLKIRSTKLEDSAMYFCASRGTGGGETQYFGPGTRLLVL.

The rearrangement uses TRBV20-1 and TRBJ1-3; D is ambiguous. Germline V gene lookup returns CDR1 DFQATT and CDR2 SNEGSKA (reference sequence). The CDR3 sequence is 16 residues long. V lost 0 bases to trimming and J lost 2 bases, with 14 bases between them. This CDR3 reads CSARDGNILAGNTIYF. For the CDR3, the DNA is TGCAGTGCTAGAGATGGCAACATCTTGGCTGGAAACACCATATATTTT.

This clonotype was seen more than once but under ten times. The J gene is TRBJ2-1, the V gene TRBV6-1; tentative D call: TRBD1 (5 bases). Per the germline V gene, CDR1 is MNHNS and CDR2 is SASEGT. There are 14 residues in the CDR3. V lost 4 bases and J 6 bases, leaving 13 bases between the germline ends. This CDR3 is CASSVRGRVNEQFF. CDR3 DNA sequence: TGTGCCAGCAGTGTGCGAGGCAGGGTCAATGAGCAGTTCTTC.

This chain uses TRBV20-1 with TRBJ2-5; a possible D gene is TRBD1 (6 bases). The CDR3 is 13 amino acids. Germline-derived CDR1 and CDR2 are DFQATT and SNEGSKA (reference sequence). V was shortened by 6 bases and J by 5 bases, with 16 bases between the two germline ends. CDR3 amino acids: CSAPEGTSETQYF. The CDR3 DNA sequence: TGCAGTGCCCCAGAGGGGACATCTGAGACCCAGTACTTC.

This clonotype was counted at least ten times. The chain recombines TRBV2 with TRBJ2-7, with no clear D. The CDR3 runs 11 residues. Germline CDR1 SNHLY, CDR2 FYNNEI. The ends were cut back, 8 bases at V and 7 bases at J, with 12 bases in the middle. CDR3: CASQADWEQYF. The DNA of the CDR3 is TGTGCCAGCCAGGCAGATTGGGAGCAGTACTTC.

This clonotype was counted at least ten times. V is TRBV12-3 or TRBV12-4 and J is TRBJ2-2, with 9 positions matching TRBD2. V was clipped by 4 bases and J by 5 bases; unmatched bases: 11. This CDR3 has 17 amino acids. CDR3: CASSSFQSGRRTGELFF. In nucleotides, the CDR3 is TGTGCCAGCAGTTCCTTCCAGAGCGGGAGGAGAACCGGGGAGCTGTTTTTT.

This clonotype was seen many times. DNA for the CDR3: TGTGCCTGCCCTCCGGGGGCTGGGGCCAACGTCCTGACTTTC. Translating gives CACPPGAGANVLTF. The chain couples TRBV30 to TRBJ2-6, with D perhaps TRBD2 (6 bases). The CDR3 runs 14 residues. Germline V gives CDR1 GTSNPN, CDR2 SVGIG (reference sequence). Trimming shortened V by 6 bases and J by 2 bases, and 11 bases separated the two germline ends.

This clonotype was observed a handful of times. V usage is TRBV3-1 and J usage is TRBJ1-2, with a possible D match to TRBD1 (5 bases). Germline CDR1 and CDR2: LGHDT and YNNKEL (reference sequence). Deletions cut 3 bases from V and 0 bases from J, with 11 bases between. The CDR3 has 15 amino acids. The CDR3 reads CASSHRQRTNYGYTF. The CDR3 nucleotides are TGTGCCAGCAGCCACAGACAGAGGACTAACTATGGCTACACCTTC.

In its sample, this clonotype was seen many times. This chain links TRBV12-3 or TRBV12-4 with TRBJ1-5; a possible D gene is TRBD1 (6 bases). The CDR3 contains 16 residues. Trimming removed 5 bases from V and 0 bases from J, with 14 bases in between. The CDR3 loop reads CASSRRTDYSNQPQHF. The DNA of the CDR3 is TGTGCCAGCAGTCGAAGGACAGATTATAGCAATCAGCCCCAGCATTTT.